The sequence of this T cell receptor (beta chain) was determined in a study of T cell changes during pregnancy in multiple sclerosis. V was trimmed by 5 bases and J by 1 base, leaving 11 bases between them. The CDR3 is made up of 14 amino acids. Germline V gives CDR1 MNHNY, CDR2 SVGAGI (reference sequence). TCRdb's copy holds only in-frame clones and misses some; the assay was immunoSEQ multiplex PCR. The repertoire holds 50,000 or so clones, over 80% seen once, with 0.45% to 0.65% in the top ten. This sequence joins TRBV6-6 and TRBJ1-1; D not resolved. The origin of this receptor is a female donor with multiple sclerosis, enrolled in a pregnancy study. Sample: CD4+ T cells from peripheral blood mononuclear cells, taken after pregnancy. CDR3 residues: CASSDRGGNTEAFF. Written as DNA, the CDR3 is TGTGCCAGCAGTGACCGCGGCGGGAACACTGAAGCTTTCTTT.